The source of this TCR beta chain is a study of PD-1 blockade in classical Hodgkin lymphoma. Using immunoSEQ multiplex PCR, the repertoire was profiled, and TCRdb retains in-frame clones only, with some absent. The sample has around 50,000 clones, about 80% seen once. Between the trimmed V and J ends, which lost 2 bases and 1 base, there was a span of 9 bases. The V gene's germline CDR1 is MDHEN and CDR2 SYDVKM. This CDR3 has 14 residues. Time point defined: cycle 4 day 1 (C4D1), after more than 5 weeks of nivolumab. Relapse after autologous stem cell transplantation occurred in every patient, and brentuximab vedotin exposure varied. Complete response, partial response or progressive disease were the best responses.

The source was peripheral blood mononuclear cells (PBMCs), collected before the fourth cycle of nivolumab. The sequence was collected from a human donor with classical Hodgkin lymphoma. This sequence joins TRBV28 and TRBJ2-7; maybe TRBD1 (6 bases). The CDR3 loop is CASSLLGASYEQYF. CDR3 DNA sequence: TGTGCCAGCAGTTTACTGGGGGCGTCCTACGAGCAGTACTTC. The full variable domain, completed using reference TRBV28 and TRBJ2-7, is DVKVTQSSRYLVKRTGEKVFLECVQDMDHENMFWYRQDPGLGLRLIYFSYDVKMKEKGDIPEGYSVSREKKERFSLILESASTNQTSMYLCASSLLGASYEQYFGPGTRLTVT.